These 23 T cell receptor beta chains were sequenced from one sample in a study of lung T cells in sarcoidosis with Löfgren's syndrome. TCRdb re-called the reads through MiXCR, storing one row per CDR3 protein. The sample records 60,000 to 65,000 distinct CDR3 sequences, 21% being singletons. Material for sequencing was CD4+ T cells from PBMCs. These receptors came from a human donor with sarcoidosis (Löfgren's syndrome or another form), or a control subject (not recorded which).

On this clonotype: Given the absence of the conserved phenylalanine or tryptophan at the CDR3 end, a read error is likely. The CDR3 sequence: CASSLVAAGRDNEQFL. The CDR3 DNA sequence: TGTGCCAGCAGCTTAGTTGCAGCAGGCCGTGACAATGAGCAGTTCCTC. The chain employs TRBV11-2 and TRBJ2-1; D unresolved. CDR3 length equals 16 residues. Germline V gene data show CDR1 as SGHAT and CDR2 as FQNNGV. The V gene lost 1 base and the J gene lost 5 bases, with 15 bases spanning the gap.

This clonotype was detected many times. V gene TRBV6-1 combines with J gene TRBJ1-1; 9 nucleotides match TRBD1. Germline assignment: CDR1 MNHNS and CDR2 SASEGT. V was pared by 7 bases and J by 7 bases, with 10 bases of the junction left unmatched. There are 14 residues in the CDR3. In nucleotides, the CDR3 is TGTGCCAGCAACCCGACAGGGGGATATGGTGAAGCTTTCTTT. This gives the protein CASNPTGGYGEAFF.

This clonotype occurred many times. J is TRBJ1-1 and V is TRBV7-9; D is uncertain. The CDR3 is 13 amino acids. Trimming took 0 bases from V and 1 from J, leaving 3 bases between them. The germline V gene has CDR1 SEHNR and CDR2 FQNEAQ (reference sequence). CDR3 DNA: TGTGCCAGCAGCTTAGCACCGAACACTGAAGCTTTCTTT. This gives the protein CASSLAPNTEAFF.

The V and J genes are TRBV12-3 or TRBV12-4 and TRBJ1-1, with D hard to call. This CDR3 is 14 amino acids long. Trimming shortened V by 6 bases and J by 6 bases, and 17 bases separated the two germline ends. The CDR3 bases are TGTGCCAGCAGACAGACCCTCGGCGGGGCTGAAGCTTTCTTT. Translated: CASRQTLGGAEAFF.

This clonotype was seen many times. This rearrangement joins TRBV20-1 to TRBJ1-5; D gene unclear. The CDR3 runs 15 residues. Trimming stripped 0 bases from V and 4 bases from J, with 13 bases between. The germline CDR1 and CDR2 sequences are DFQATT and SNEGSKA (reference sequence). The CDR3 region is CSARDTGGINQPQHF. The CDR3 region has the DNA TGCAGTGCTAGAGACACGGGAGGGATAAATCAGCCCCAGCATTTT.

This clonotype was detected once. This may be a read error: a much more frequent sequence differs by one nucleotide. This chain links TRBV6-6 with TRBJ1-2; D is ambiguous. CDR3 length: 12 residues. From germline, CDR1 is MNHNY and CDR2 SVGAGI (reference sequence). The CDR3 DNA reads TGTGCCAGCAGTTACCCCCCTGGTGGCTGCACCTTC. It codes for CASSYPPGGCTF.

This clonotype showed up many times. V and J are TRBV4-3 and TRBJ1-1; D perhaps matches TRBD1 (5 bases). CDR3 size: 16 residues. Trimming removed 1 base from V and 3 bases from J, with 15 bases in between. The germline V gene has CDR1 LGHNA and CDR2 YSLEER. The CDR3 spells CASSQGGRGYDTEAFF. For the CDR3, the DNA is TGCGCCAGCAGCCAAGGAGGAAGGGGTTACGACACTGAAGCTTTCTTT.

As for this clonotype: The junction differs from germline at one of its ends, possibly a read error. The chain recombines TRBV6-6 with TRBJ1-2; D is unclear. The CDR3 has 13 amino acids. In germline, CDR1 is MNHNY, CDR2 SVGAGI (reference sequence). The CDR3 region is CASSYGGVPGYTF. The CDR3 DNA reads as TGCGCCAGCAGTTATGGCGGGGTCCCGGGCTACACCTTC.

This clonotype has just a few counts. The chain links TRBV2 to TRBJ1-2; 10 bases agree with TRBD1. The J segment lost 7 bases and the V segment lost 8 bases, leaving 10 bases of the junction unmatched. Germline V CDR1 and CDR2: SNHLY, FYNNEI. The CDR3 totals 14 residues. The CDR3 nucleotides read TGTGCCAGCGGCCCGACAGGGGGCGTTGGTGGCTACACCTTC. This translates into CASGPTGGVGGYTF.

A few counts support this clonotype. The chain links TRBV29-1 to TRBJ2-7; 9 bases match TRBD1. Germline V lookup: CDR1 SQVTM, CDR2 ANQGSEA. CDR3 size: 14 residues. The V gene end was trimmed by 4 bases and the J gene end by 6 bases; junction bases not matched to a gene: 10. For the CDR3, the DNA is TGCAGCGTTGGCGACACAGGGGGCCGAGTCGAGCAGTACTTC. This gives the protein CSVGDTGGRVEQYF.

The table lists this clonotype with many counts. Here the CDR3 DNA reads TGTGCCAGCAGTTTAGGTCAGACTTCCTACGAGCAGTACTTC. Translation: CASSLGQTSYEQYF. The chain recombines TRBV27 with TRBJ2-7, with no clear D. Germline-derived CDR1 and CDR2 are MNHEY and SMNVEV (reference sequence). The V end lost 2 bases, the J end lost 1 base, and 9 bases lay between the germline ends. The CDR3 is 14 amino acids.

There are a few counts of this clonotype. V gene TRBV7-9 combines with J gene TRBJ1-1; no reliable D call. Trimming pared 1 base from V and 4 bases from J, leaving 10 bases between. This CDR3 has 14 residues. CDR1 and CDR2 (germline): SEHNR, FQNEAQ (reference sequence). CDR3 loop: CASSLGVSGTEAFF. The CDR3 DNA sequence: TGTGCCAGCAGCTTAGGAGTAAGCGGCACTGAAGCTTTCTTT.

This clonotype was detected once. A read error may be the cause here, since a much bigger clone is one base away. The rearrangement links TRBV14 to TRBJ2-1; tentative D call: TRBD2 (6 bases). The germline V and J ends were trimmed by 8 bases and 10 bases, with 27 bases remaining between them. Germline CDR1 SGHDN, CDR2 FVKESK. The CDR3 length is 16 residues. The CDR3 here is CASGPTGTQMLGEQFF. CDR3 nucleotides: TGTGCCAGCGGCCCAACCGGGACTCAGATGTTGGGGGAGCAGTTCTTC. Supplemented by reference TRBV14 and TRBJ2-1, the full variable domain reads EAGVTQFPSHSVIEKGQTVTLRCDPISGHDNLYWYRRVMGKEIKFLLHFVKESKQDESGMPNNRFLAERTGGTYSTLKVQPAELEDSGVYFCASGPTGTQMLGEQFFGPGTRLTVL.

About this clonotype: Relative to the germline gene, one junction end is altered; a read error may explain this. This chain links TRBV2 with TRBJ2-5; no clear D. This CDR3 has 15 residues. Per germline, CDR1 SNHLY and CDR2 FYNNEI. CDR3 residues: CTSSEAQGQPGTQYF. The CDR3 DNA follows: TGTACCAGCAGTGAAGCTCAAGGCCAACCAGGGACCCAGTACTTC.

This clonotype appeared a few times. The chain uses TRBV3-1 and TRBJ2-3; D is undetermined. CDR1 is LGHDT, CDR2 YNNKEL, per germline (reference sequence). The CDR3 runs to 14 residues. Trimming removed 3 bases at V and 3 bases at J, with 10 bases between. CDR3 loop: CASSQGLRTDTQYF. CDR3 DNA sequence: TGTGCCAGCAGCCAGGGGTTAAGGACAGATACGCAGTATTTT.

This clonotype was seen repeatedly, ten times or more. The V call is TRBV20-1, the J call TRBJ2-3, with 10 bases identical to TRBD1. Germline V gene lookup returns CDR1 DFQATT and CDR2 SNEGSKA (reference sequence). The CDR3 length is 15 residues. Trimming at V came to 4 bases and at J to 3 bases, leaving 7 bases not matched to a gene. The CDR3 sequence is CSAKDRGLGTDTQYF. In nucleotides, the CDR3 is TGCAGTGCTAAAGACAGGGGGCTTGGTACAGATACGCAGTATTTT.

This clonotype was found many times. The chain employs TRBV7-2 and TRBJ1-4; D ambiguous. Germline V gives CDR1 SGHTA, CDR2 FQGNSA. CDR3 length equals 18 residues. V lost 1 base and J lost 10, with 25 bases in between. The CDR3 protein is CASSLENYKQTHGGKLFF. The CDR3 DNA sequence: TGTGCCAGCAGCTTAGAGAATTATAAGCAGACCCACGGCGGAAAACTGTTTTTT. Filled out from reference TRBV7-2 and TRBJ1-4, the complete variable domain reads GAGVSQSPSNKVTEKGKDVELRCDPISGHTALYWYRQSLGQGLEFLIYFQGNSAPDKSGLPSDRFSAERTGGSVSTLTIQRTQQEDSAVYLCASSLENYKQTHGGKLFFGSGTQLSVL.

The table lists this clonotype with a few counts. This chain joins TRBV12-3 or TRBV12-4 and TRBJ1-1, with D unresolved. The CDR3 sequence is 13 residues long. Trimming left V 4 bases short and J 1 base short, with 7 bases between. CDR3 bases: TGTGCCAGCAGTTCCTGGGCGAACACTGAAGCTTTCTTT. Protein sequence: CASSSWANTEAFF.

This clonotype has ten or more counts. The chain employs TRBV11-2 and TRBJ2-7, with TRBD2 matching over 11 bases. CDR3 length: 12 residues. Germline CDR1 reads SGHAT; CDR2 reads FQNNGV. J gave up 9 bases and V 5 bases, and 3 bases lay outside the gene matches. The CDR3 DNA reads TGTGCCAGCAGCGCTACTAGCGGGAGGCAGTACTTC. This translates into CASSATSGRQYF.

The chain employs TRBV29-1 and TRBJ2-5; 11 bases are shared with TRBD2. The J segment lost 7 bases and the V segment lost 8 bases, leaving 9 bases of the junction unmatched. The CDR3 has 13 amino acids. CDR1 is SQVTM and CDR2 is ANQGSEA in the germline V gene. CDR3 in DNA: TGCAGCACCCCGGGACTAGCGGATGGGACCCAGTACTTC. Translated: CSTPGLADGTQYF.

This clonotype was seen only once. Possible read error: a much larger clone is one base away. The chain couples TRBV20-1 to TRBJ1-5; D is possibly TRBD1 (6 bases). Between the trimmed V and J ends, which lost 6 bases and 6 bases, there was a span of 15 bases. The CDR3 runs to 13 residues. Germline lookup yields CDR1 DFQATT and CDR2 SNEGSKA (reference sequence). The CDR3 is CSARGQGSQPQHF. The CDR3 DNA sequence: TGCAGTGCACGAGGGCAGGGGAGTCAGCCCCAGCATTTT.

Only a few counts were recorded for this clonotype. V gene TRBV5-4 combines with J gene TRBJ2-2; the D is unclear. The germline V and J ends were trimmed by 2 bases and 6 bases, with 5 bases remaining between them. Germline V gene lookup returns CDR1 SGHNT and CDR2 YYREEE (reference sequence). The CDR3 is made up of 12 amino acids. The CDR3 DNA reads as TGTGCCAGCAGCTTATCCCCCGGGGAGCTGTTTTTT. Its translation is CASSLSPGELFF. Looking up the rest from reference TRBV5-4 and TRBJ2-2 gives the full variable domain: ETGVTQSPTHLIKTRGQQVTLRCSSQSGHNTVSWYQQALGQGPQFIFQYYREEENGRGNFPPRFSGLQFPNYSSELNVNALELDDSALYLCASSLSPGELFFGEGSRLTVL.

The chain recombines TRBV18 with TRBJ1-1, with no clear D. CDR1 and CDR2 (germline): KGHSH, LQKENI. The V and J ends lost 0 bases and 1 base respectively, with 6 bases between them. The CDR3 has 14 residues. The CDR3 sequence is CASSPPGRNTEAFF. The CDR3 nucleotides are TGTGCCAGCTCACCACCGGGAAGGAACACTGAAGCTTTCTTT.